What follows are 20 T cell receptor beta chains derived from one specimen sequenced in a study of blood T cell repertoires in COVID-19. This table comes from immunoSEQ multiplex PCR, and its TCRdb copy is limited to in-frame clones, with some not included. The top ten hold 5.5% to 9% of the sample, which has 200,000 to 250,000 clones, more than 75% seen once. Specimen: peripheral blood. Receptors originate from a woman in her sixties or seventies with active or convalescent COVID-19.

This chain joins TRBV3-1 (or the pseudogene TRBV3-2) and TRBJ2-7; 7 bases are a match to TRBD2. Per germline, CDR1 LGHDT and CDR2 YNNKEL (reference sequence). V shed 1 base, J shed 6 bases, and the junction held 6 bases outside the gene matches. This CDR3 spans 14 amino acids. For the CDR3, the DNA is TGTGCCAGCAGCCAAGTGAGGACTAGAGCCGAGCAGTACTTC. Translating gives CASSQVRTRAEQYF.

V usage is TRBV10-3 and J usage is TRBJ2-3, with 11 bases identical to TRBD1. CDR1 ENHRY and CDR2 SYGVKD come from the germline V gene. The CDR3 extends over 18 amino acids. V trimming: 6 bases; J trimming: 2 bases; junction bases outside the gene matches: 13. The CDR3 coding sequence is TGTGCCATCAGAGCCGGGACAGGGGGAAGGGGTGACACAGATACGCAGTATTTT. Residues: CAIRAGTGGRGDTDTQYF.

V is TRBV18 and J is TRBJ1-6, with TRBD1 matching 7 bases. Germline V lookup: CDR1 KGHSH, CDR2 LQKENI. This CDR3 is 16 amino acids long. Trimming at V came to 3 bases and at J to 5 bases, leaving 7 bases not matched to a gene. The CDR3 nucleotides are TGTGCCAGCTCACCCTCCCGGGACAGCAATAATTCACCCCTCCACTTT. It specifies CASSPSRDSNNSPLHF.

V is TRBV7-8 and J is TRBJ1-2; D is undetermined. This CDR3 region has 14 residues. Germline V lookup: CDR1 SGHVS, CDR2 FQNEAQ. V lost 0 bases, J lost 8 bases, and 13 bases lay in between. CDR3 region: CASSLAGLVEGYTF. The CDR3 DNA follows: TGTGCCAGCAGCTTAGCGGGCCTCGTCGAGGGCTACACCTTC. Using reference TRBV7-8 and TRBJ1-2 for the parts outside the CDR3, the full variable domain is GAGVSQSPRYKVAKRGQDVALRCDPISGHVSLFWYQQALGQGPEFLTYFQNEAQLDKSGLPSDRFFAERPEGSVSTLKIQRTQQEDSAVYLCASSLAGLVEGYTFGSGTRLTVV.

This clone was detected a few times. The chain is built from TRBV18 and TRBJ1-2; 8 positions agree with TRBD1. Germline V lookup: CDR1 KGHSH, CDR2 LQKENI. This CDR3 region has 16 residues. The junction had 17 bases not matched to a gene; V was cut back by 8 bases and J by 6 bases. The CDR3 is CASTIGQGPSVHGYTF. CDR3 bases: TGTGCCAGCACAATTGGACAGGGACCGAGTGTGCATGGCTACACCTTC.

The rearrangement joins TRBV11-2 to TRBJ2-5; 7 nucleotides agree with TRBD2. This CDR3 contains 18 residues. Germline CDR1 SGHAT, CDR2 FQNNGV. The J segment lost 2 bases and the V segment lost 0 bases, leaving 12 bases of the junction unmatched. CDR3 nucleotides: TGTGCCAGCAGCTTAGATGATATGTTGGGAGGGTATCAAGAGACCCAGTACTTC. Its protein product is CASSLDDMLGGYQETQYF.

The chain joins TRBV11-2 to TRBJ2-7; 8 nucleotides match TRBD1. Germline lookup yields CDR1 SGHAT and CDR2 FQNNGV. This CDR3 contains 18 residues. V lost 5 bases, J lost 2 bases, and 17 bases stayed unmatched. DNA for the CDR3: TGTGCCAGCAGCCCGGTCCTTCCAGGGGGCTCCTATACCTACGAGCAGTACTTC. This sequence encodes CASSPVLPGGSYTYEQYF.

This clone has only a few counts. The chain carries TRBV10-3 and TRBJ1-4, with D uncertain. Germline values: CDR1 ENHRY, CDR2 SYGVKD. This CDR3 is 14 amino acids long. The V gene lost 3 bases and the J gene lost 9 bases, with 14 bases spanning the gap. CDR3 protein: CAISDVGSRQKLFF. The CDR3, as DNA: TGTGCCATCAGTGACGTGGGGAGTCGTCAAAAACTGTTTTTT.

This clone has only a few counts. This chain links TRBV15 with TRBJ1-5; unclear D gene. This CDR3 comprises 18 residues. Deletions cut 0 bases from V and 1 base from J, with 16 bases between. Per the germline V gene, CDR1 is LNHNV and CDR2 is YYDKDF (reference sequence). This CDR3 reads CATSREIGGSRSNQPQHF. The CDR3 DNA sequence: TGTGCCACCAGCAGAGAGATAGGCGGTTCTAGGAGCAATCAGCCCCAGCATTTT.

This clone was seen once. This CDR3 reads CATSDFGGLEETQYF. CDR3 nucleotides: TGTGCCACCAGTGATTTTGGGGGACTAGAGGAGACCCAGTACTTC. V usage is TRBV24-1 and J usage is TRBJ2-5; 8 nucleotides agree with TRBD2. The V gene end was trimmed by 1 base and the J gene end by 5 bases; junction bases not matched to a gene: 5. The CDR3 runs to 15 residues. Germline CDR1 reads KGHDR; CDR2 reads SFDVKD.

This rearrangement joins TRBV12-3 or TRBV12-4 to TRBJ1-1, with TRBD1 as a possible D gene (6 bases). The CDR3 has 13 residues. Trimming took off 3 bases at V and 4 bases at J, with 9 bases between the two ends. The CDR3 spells CASSFSGVTEAFF. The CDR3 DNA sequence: TGTGCCAGCAGTTTCTCAGGGGTCACTGAAGCTTTCTTT.

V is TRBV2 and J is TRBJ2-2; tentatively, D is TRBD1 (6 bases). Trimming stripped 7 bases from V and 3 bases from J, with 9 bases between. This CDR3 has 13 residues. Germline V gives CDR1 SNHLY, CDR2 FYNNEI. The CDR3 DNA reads TGTGCCAGCAAAAACAGGGACACCGGGGAGCTGTTTTTT. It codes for CASKNRDTGELFF.

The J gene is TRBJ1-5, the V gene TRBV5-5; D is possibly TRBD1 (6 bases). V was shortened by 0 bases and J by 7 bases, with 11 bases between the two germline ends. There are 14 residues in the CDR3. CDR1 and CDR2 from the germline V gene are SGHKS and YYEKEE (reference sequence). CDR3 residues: CASSLGVGQQPQHF. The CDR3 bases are TGTGCCAGCAGCTTGGGAGTAGGACAGCAGCCCCAGCATTTT.

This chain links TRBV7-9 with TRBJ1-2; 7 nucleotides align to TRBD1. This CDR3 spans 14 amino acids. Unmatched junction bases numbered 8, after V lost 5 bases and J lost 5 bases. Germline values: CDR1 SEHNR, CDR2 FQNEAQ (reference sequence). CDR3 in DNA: TGTGCCAGCAGCCCCGGGACAGATCTTTATGGCTACACCTTC. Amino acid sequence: CASSPGTDLYGYTF.

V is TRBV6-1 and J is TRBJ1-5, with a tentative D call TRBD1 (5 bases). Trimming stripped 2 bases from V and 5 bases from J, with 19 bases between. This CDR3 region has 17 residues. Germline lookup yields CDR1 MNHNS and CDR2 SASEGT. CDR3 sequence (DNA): TGTGCCAGCAGTGAATTTGTTAGGTCCATCAGGGATCAGCCCCAGCATTTT. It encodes CASSEFVRSIRDQPQHF.

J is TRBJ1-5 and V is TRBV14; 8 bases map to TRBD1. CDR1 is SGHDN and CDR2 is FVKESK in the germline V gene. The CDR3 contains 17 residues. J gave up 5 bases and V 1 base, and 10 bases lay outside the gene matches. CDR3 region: CASSQVWVQGGDQPQHF. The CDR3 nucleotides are TGTGCCAGCAGCCAAGTTTGGGTACAGGGGGGTGATCAGCCCCAGCATTTT.

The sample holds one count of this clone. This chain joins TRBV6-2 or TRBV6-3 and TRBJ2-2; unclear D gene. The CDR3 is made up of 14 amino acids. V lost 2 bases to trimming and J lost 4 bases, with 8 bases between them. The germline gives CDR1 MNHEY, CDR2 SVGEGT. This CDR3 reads CASSYRFPTGELFF. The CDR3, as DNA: TGTGCCAGCAGTTACCGGTTCCCCACCGGGGAGCTGTTTTTT.

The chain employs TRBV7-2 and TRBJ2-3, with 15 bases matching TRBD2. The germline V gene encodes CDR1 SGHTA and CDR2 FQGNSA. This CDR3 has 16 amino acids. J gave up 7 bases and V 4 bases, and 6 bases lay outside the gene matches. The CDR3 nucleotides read TGTGCCAGCAGCTCGGGACTAGCGGGGGGTAGGAATACGCAGTATTTT. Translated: CASSSGLAGGRNTQYF.

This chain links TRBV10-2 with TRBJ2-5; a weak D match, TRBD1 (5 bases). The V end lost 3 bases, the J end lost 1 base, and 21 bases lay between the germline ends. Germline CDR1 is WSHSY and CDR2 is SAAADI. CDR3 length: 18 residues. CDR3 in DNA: TGCGCCAGCAGTGACGCTAGGAGCAGGGCGGCCCCCCAAGAGACCCAGTACTTC. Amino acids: CASSDARSRAAPQETQYF.

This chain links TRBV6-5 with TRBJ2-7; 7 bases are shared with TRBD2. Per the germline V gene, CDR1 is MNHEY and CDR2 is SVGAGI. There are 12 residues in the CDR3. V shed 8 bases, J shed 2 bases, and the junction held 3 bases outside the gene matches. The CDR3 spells CASGTIAYEQYF. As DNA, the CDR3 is TGTGCCAGCGGGACTATCGCCTACGAGCAGTACTTC.